One and the same sample provided the 20 T cell receptor beta chains below, sequenced in a study of blood T cell repertoires in COVID-19. TCRdb's table, derived via immunoSEQ multiplex PCR, lists solely in-frame clones and lacks some. The top ten clones hold roughly 5.8% of a sample with around 49,000 clones, 70% to 85% of them seen once. The sequenced sample was PBMCs or T cells enriched from blood (not recorded which). The receptors were gathered from a woman in her fifties or sixties with acute COVID-19.

This clone was recorded a few times. This chain uses TRBV7-9 with TRBJ1-1, with TRBD1 matching 9 bases. Germline V CDR1 and CDR2: SEHNR, FQNEAQ (reference sequence). V shed 0 bases, J shed 5 bases, and the junction held 4 bases outside the gene matches. The CDR3 is 15 amino acids. The CDR3 bases are TGTGCCAGCAGCTTAGCGGGGACAGGGAAAACTGAAGCTTTCTTT. Protein sequence: CASSLAGTGKTEAFF.

The V call is TRBV5-4, the J call TRBJ2-6; D gene uncertain. The CDR3 runs 16 residues. Trimming pared 4 bases from V and 0 bases from J, leaving 11 bases between. Per germline, CDR1 SGHNT and CDR2 YYREEE (reference sequence). The CDR3 DNA follows: TGTGCCAGCAGCCTAGACGTCCGCTCTGGGGCCAACGTCCTGACTTTC. Encoded protein: CASSLDVRSGANVLTF.

This clone showed up just a few times. The chain employs TRBV5-1 and TRBJ2-7, with 7 nucleotides matching TRBD1. Trimming took 0 bases from V and 2 from J; bases not matched to a gene: 2. From germline, CDR1 is SGHRS and CDR2 YFSETQ. This CDR3 comprises 14 residues. The DNA for the CDR3 is TGCGCCAGCAGCTTGGGGGACAGTCCCTACGAGCAGTACTTC. This gives the protein CASSLGDSPYEQYF.

The chain uses TRBV30 and TRBJ1-2; 10 nucleotides match TRBD1. V was clipped by 5 bases and J by 4 bases; unmatched bases: 4. CDR1 GTSNPN and CDR2 SVGIG come from the germline V gene (reference sequence). The CDR3 has 13 amino acids. The CDR3 region is CAWGDRGTYGYTF. In DNA form, the CDR3 reads TGTGCCTGGGGGGACAGGGGTACCTATGGCTACACCTTC.

A single count supports this clone. The V gene is TRBV5-1, the J gene TRBJ2-1; D remains unclear. Looked up from germline, CDR1 is SGHRS and CDR2 is YFSETQ. The V gene lost 2 bases and the J gene lost 9 bases, with 9 bases spanning the gap. This CDR3 contains 12 residues. Here the CDR3 DNA reads TGCGCCAGCAGCTTAGAGACTGGTGAGCAGTTCTTC. Encoded protein: CASSLETGEQFF.

This CDR3 is CASSHSGDYGYTF. DNA for the CDR3: TGTGCCAGCAGCCACTCCGGAGACTATGGCTACACCTTC. The rearrangement joins TRBV4-2 to TRBJ1-2; D gene unclear. In germline, CDR1 is LGHNA, CDR2 YNFKEQ. The V end was cut by 3 bases, the J end by 3 bases, with 8 bases between. The CDR3 sequence is 13 residues long.

The chain is built from TRBV4-1 and TRBJ1-1; D perhaps matches TRBD1 (5 bases). The CDR3 length is 16 residues. Germline CDR1 MGHRA, CDR2 YSYEKL. The V end lost 0 bases, the J end lost 5 bases, and 16 bases lay between the germline ends. The CDR3 DNA is TGCGCCAGCAGCCAAGATAGCAGGGTGGGGAGGACTGAAGCTTTCTTT. Translated: CASSQDSRVGRTEAFF.

This chain connects TRBV6-5 to TRBJ1-1; no firm D call. This CDR3 is 14 amino acids long. Trimming pared 6 bases from V and 0 bases from J, leaving 11 bases between. Germline V gene lookup returns CDR1 MNHEY and CDR2 SVGAGI. CDR3 region: CASRNSLLNTEAFF. The DNA of the CDR3 is TGTGCCAGCAGAAACAGCCTTCTGAACACTGAAGCTTTCTTT.

The chain employs TRBV6-6 and TRBJ1-2; D is perhaps TRBD1 (5 bases). Germline assignment: CDR1 MNHNY and CDR2 SVGAGI (reference sequence). Trimming took 0 bases from V and 7 from J, leaving 18 bases between them. The length of the CDR3 is 16 residues. The chain's CDR3 is CASSYSLGGGASGYTF. The DNA of the CDR3 is TGTGCCAGCAGTTACTCTTTGGGGGGAGGGGCGTCTGGCTACACCTTC.

The V and J genes are TRBV28 and TRBJ1-5, with 8 bases that match TRBD1. J was trimmed by 5 bases and V by 6 bases; bases with no gene match: 6. CDR3 size: 14 residues. The germline gives CDR1 MDHEN, CDR2 SYDVKM. DNA for the CDR3: TGTGCCAGCAGACTGGGACAGGTACATCAGCCCCAGCATTTT. Its translation is CASRLGQVHQPQHF.

The chain uses TRBV7-2 and TRBJ2-5; 8 bases are a match to TRBD2. CDR3 size: 14 residues. Germline CDR1 SGHTA, CDR2 FQGNSA. J gave up 5 bases and V 5 bases, and 7 bases lay outside the gene matches. CDR3 bases: TGTGCCAGCAGCGATCGGGGGGGCGGGGAGACCCAGTACTTC. It translates to CASSDRGGGETQYF.

This sequence joins TRBV13 and TRBJ2-3; 8 bases align to TRBD2. V gave up 0 bases and J gave up 3 bases; unmatched junction bases: 5. The length of the CDR3 is 16 residues. Per the germline V gene, CDR1 is PRHDT and CDR2 is FYEKMQ (reference sequence). CDR3 nucleotide sequence: TGTGCCAGCAGCTTAGGTGGAAGCGGGGGTACAGATACGCAGTATTTT. It is translated as CASSLGGSGGTDTQYF. The full variable domain, with the rest looked up from reference TRBV13 and TRBJ2-3, is AAGVIQSPRHLIKEKRETATLKCYPIPRHDTVYWYQQGPGQDPQFLISFYEKMQSDKGSIPDRFSAQQFSDYHSELNMSSLELGDSALYFCASSLGGSGGTDTQYFGPGTRLTVL.

CDR3 in DNA: TGCGCCAGCCTTTTAGGGGACAGGGGTTTCGGAAACACAGATACGCAGTATTTT. Amino acids: CASLLGDRGFGNTDTQYF. The chain joins TRBV5-1 to TRBJ2-3; TRBD1 aligns across 10 bases. This CDR3 contains 18 residues. Germline CDR1 is SGHRS and CDR2 is YFSETQ. The junction had 16 bases not matched to a gene; V was cut back by 7 bases and J by 2 bases. Together with reference TRBV5-1 and TRBJ2-3, the CDR3 gives the full variable domain: KAGVTQTPRYLIKTRGQQVTLSCSPISGHRSVSWYQQTPGQGLQFLFEYFSETQRNKGNFPGRFSGRQFSNSRSEMNVSTLELGDSALYLCASLLGDRGFGNTDTQYFGPGTRLTVL.

The genes are TRBV19 and TRBJ1-6, with TRBD1 matching 10 bases. Per germline, CDR1 LNHDA and CDR2 SQIVND (reference sequence). V lost 6 bases to trimming and J lost 16 bases; unmatched junction nucleotides: 9. The CDR3 contains 13 residues. DNA for the CDR3: TGTGCCAGTAGCCCCCGACAGGGGGCCGTTCTCCACTTT. This sequence encodes CASSPRQGAVLHF. The full variable domain, with the rest looked up from reference TRBV19 and TRBJ1-6, is DGGITQSPKYLFRKEGQNVTLSCEQNLNHDAMYWYRQDPGQGLRLIYYSQIVNDFQKGDIAEGYSVSREKKESFPLTVTSAQKNPTAFYLCASSPRQGAVLHFGNGTRLTVT.

V is TRBV6-2 or TRBV6-3 and J is TRBJ1-5; 7 bases fit TRBD1. Germline V lookup: CDR1 MNHEY, CDR2 SVGEGT. The junction had 14 bases not matched to a gene; V was cut back by 6 bases and J by 6 bases. CDR3 length: 16 amino acids. CDR3 sequence (DNA): TGTGCCAGCAGCCTTACGGACAGGCCCCAACGTCAGCCCCAGCATTTT. Translated: CASSLTDRPQRQPQHF.

This chain connects TRBV4-1 to TRBJ1-4, with 7 bases lining up with TRBD1. V lost 2 bases and J lost 4; bases outside the gene matches: 7. CDR3 size: 16 residues. Germline loops: CDR1 MGHRA, CDR2 YSYEKL. CDR3 protein: CASSQWVGTDNEKLFF. DNA of the CDR3: TGCGCCAGCAGCCAATGGGTCGGGACAGATAATGAAAAACTGTTTTTT.

This clone was recorded only once. The chain links TRBV7-3 to TRBJ1-1; 8 bases agree with TRBD1. V lost 2 bases and J lost 6; bases outside the gene matches: 2. CDR1 is SGHTA and CDR2 is FQGTGA in the germline V gene. This CDR3 comprises 13 residues. The CDR3 loop reads CASSLDRGSEAFF. The CDR3 nucleotides are TGTGCCAGCAGCTTAGACAGGGGCTCTGAAGCTTTCTTT.

The V and J genes are TRBV7-6 and TRBJ2-7; the D is unclear. Trimming removed 3 bases from V and 1 base from J, with 16 bases in between. CDR3 length: 16 amino acids. Germline V gene data show CDR1 as SGHVS and CDR2 as FNYEAQ. The CDR3 loop is CASSFNPGSSSYEQYF. As DNA, the CDR3 is TGTGCCAGCAGCTTTAACCCCGGGTCTTCATCCTACGAGCAGTACTTC.

The count of this clone is one. V usage is TRBV5-4 and J usage is TRBJ1-6, with a tentative D call TRBD1 (5 bases). Trimming took 4 bases from V and 9 from J, leaving 20 bases between them. Germline values: CDR1 SGHNT, CDR2 YYREEE (reference sequence). The CDR3 is 16 amino acids. CDR3 residues: CASSPGASGGVSPLHF. The CDR3 DNA is TGTGCCAGCAGCCCCGGCGCCTCCGGGGGGGTTTCACCCCTCCACTTT.

V and J are TRBV13 and TRBJ1-3, with no clear D. CDR1 and CDR2 (germline): PRHDT, FYEKMQ (reference sequence). The CDR3 loop spans 14 amino acids. V was shortened by 6 bases and J by 3 bases, with 12 bases between the two germline ends. The CDR3 bases are TGTGCCAGCAGAGCTCCACGGGATGGAAACACCATATATTTT. This encodes CASRAPRDGNTIYF. The full variable domain, rest sourced from reference TRBV13 and TRBJ1-3, is AAGVIQSPRHLIKEKRETATLKCYPIPRHDTVYWYQQGPGQDPQFLISFYEKMQSDKGSIPDRFSAQQFSDYHSELNMSSLELGDSALYFCASRAPRDGNTIYFGEGSWLTVV.